Presented here are 32 T cell receptor beta chains from one specimen sequenced in a study of breast tumors, draining lymph nodes, adjacent tissues (dated by TCRdb to 2016 to 2017). The lymph node samples were taken from the axillary draining lymph nodes of breast cancer patients. Preparation of the library involved multiplex PCR. Sequencing relied on an Illumina HiSeq 2000. The public sequencing data were trimmed at Q25 with fastp and processed into clonotypes with MiXCR by TCRdb, which kept only in-frame beta chains. Each CDR3 protein gets just one entry, which takes the most common genes and DNA from the rows behind it. The sample has more than 100,000 distinct CDR3 sequences on record, more than 20% of them singletons. The ten largest clones take up around 2.6% of the sample. The specimen sequenced was axillary lymph node tissue. These receptors were collected from a female donor with breast cancer. Some clones in this sample may be carry-over from other donors' samples.

The chain employs TRBV27 and TRBJ2-5; the D call may be TRBD1 or TRBD2 (6 bases each). Trimming stripped 1 base from V and 5 bases from J, with 11 bases between. Germline V gives CDR1 MNHEY, CDR2 SMNVEV (reference sequence). CDR3 size: 14 residues. Here the CDR3 reads CASSLFGGLETQYF. Written as DNA, the CDR3 is TGTGCCAGCAGTTTATTTGGGGGGCTCGAGACCCAGTACTTC.

This clonotype was observed at least ten times. The chain carries TRBV19 and TRBJ2-7; the D gene is possibly TRBD1 (5 bases). Trimming removed 3 bases at V and 0 bases at J, with 9 bases between. Looked up from germline, CDR1 is LNHDA and CDR2 is SQIVND (reference sequence). The CDR3 contains 14 residues. The CDR3 sequence: CASSINQGSYEQYF. DNA for the CDR3: TGTGCCAGTAGTATCAACCAGGGCTCCTACGAGCAGTACTTC.

The chain has TRBV20-1 and TRBJ2-7, with 11 bases aligning to TRBD2. V was clipped by 2 bases and J by 3 bases; unmatched bases: 9. Germline CDR1 and CDR2: DFQATT and SNEGSKA (reference sequence). The CDR3 has 16 amino acids. CDR3 in amino acids: CSARNFLLAGDYEQYF. CDR3 DNA sequence: TGCAGTGCTAGAAACTTCCTACTAGCGGGAGACTACGAGCAGTACTTC.

This clonotype appeared many times. CDR3 sequence: CASSSPLAGDRDTQYF. The CDR3 coding sequence is TGTGCCAGCAGCTCACCCCTAGCGGGAGATAGGGATACGCAGTATTTT. The chain is built from TRBV7-9 and TRBJ2-3; 10 nucleotides match TRBD2. Germline-derived CDR1 and CDR2 are SEHNR and FQNEAQ (reference sequence). The trim removed 4 bases at V and 6 bases at J, leaving 10 bases unmatched. This CDR3 comprises 16 residues.

This clonotype was detected many times. The chain links TRBV5-1 to TRBJ2-2, with D perhaps matching TRBD2 (6 bases). Germline CDR1 SGHRS, CDR2 YFSETQ. V shed 1 base and J shed 1 base, with 11 bases lying between them. There are 16 residues in the CDR3. In nucleotides, the CDR3 is TGCGCCAGCAGCTTGTTGGACGGGAGGAACACCGGGGAGCTGTTTTTT. Translation: CASSLLDGRNTGELFF.

This clonotype was recorded many times. The chain links TRBV6-2 or TRBV6-3 to TRBJ2-3; 9 bases agree with TRBD2. Germline assignment: CDR1 MNHEY and CDR2 SVGEGT. Trimming at V came to 2 bases and at J to 0 bases, leaving 6 bases not matched to a gene. This CDR3 has 17 residues. CDR3 DNA: TGTGCCAGCAGTTACGATCCTAGCGGGACTAGCACAGATACGCAGTATTTT. Translation gives CASSYDPSGTSTDTQYF.

About this clonotype: Just one base apart from a much larger clone, this may be a read error. The CDR3 sequence: CASGLDRVSGIVNEQFF. DNA of the CDR3: TGTGCCAGCGGCTTAGATCGGGTTAGCGGGATAGTGAATGAGCAGTTCTTC. The chain employs TRBV11-3 and TRBJ2-1, with 8 nucleotides matching TRBD2. CDR1 is SGHNT and CDR2 is YENEEA in the germline V gene. This CDR3 is built from 17 residues.

This clonotype was seen ten or more times. This rearrangement joins TRBV20-1 to TRBJ2-5; 7 bases match TRBD1. The CDR3 is 13 residues long. Germline V gene data show CDR1 as DFQATT and CDR2 as SNEGSKA (reference sequence). Germline trimming cut 6 bases from V and 3 bases from J; bases unmatched to any gene: 7. The CDR3 sequence: CSAPDRAKETQYF. The CDR3 region has the DNA TGCAGTGCGCCCGACAGGGCGAAAGAGACCCAGTACTTC.

J is TRBJ2-5 and V is TRBV19; 8 nucleotides line up with TRBD1. The germline V gene encodes CDR1 LNHDA and CDR2 SQIVND (reference sequence). V lost 6 bases to trimming and J lost 5 bases; unmatched junction nucleotides: 11. The CDR3 has 15 residues. The CDR3 reads CASSTLGTGMETQYF. DNA for the CDR3: TGTGCCAGTAGCACCCTCGGGACAGGCATGGAGACCCAGTACTTC.

In this sample, this clonotype turned up many times. The V gene is TRBV6-6, the J gene TRBJ1-5; 7 bases are a match to TRBD1. Germline trimming cut 0 bases from V and 7 bases from J; bases unmatched to any gene: 9. Germline V CDR1 and CDR2: MNHNY, SVGAGI (reference sequence). This CDR3 contains 16 residues. CDR3 nucleotides: TGTGCCAGCAGTTACTCGGTCGACAGGGCCTTACAGCCCCAGCATTTT. Its translation: CASSYSVDRALQPQHF.

Remarks on this clonotype: A much larger clone lies one base from this, so it may be a read error. This sequence joins TRBV7-9 and TRBJ2-1; D is uncertain. The CDR3 runs to 12 residues. CDR1 and CDR2 from the germline V gene are SEHNR and FQNEAQ (reference sequence). CDR3 in DNA: TGTGCCAGCAGCTTAGCGTGGAATGAGCAGTCCTTC. Encoded protein: CASSLAWNEQSF. Variable domain in full (rest from reference TRBV7-9 and TRBJ2-1): DTGVSQNPRHKITKRGQNVTFRCDPISEHNRLYWYRQTLGQGPEFLTYFQNEAQLEKSRLLSDRFSAERPKGSFSTLEIQRTEQGDSAMYLCASSLAWNEQSFGPGTRLTVL.

About this clonotype itself: This is likely a read error, given that the CDR3 carries no conserved phenylalanine or tryptophan at its end. V and J are TRBV18 and TRBJ2-1, with D possibly TRBD2 on 6 matching bases. This CDR3 has 14 amino acids. V lost 11 bases to trimming and J lost 8 bases, with 22 bases between them. The germline V gene has CDR1 KGHSH and CDR2 LQKENI. In DNA form, the CDR3 reads TGTGCCTCTACTGGCTCAGTGGGAGGCGATGAGCAGTTCTCC. Translation: CASTGSVGGDEQFS.

This clonotype occurred many times. CDR3 in amino acids: CASSPPTVSGANVLTF. The DNA of the CDR3 is TGTGCCAGCAGCCCCCCCACGGTCTCTGGGGCCAACGTCCTGACTTTC. The V and J genes are TRBV7-9 and TRBJ2-6; D uncertain. Germline-derived CDR1 and CDR2 are SEHNR and FQNEAQ (reference sequence). The CDR3 has 16 amino acids. The V gene lost 5 bases and the J gene lost 0 bases, with 11 bases spanning the gap. Variable domain in full (rest from reference TRBV7-9 and TRBJ2-6): DTGVSQNPRHKITKRGQNVTFRCDPISEHNRLYWYRQTLGQGPEFLTYFQNEAQLEKSRLLSDRFSAERPKGSFSTLEIQRTEQGDSAMYLCASSPPTVSGANVLTFGAGSRLTVL.

Comments on this clonotype: This could be a read error, since a much larger clone is one nucleotide away. The gene calls are TRBV14 and TRBJ2-7; unclear D gene. Trimming pared 4 bases from V and 9 bases from J, leaving 13 bases between. The germline gives CDR1 SGHDN, CDR2 FVKESK. The CDR3 sequence is 12 residues long. CDR3 protein: CASSLYRDGQYF. Here the CDR3 DNA reads TGTGCCAGCAGCCTTTACCGCGACGGGCAGTACTTC.

The chain combines TRBV27 with TRBJ2-6; D call uncertain. There are 15 residues in the CDR3. CDR1 and CDR2 (germline): MNHEY, SMNVEV (reference sequence). Trimming shortened V by 6 bases and J by 0 bases, and 9 bases separated the two germline ends. CDR3 nucleotide sequence: TGTGCCAGCAGACCCTCCGGCTCTGGGGCCAACGTCCTGACTTTC. This gives the protein CASRPSGSGANVLTF.

This clonotype was observed many times. CDR3 in amino acids: CASKGLADTQYF. CDR3 DNA: TGTGCCAGCAAAGGACTAGCCGATACGCAGTATTTT. The gene calls are TRBV6-5 and TRBJ2-3, with 8 bases fitting TRBD2. Germline V lookup: CDR1 MNHEY, CDR2 SVGAGI. There are 12 residues in the CDR3. Trimming took 7 bases from V and 6 from J; bases not matched to a gene: 3.

This clonotype was picked up many times. V gene TRBV20-1 combines with J gene TRBJ2-7; 9 bases fit TRBD2. CDR1 is DFQATT and CDR2 is SNEGSKA in the germline V gene (reference sequence). With 4 bases clipped from V and 0 bases from J, the junction kept 13 bases outside the gene matches. The CDR3 spans 17 residues. DNA for the CDR3: TGCAGTGCTACGAGTGAGGGACTAGCCTCAATCTCCTACGAGCAGTACTTC. Its translation is CSATSEGLASISYEQYF.

This clonotype was counted at least ten times. This sequence joins TRBV6-5 and TRBJ2-7, with a possible D match to TRBD1 (6 bases). V was cut by 6 bases and J by 2 bases, with 17 bases left in between. The CDR3 length is 15 residues. The germline V gene encodes CDR1 MNHEY and CDR2 SVGAGI. The chain's CDR3 is CASSSPQGVTYEQYF. CDR3 nucleotides: TGTGCCAGCAGCTCTCCACAGGGAGTTACCTACGAGCAGTACTTC.

This clonotype was counted many times. Written as DNA, the CDR3 is TGTGCCAGCAGCCAGACGCCTCATCGCTCTGGGGCCAACGTCCTGACTTTC. Its translation: CASSQTPHRSGANVLTF. The chain recombines TRBV5-8 with TRBJ2-6; no reliable D call. CDR3 length: 17 residues. Per germline, CDR1 SGHTS and CDR2 YDEGEE. V lost 4 bases, J lost 0 bases, and 14 bases lay in between.

This clonotype was seen many times. The rearrangement links TRBV5-5 to TRBJ2-5; D not resolved. Trimming removed 4 bases from V and 2 bases from J, with 15 bases in between. The CDR3 is 15 amino acids. Germline V gives CDR1 SGHKS, CDR2 YYEKEE (reference sequence). As DNA, the CDR3 is TGTGCCAGCAGCCAGACTGACTTCGGTCAAGAGACCCAGTACTTC. Translating it yields CASSQTDFGQETQYF. The complete variable domain, with remaining parts taken from reference TRBV5-5 and TRBJ2-5, reads DAGVTQSPTHLIKTRGQQVTLRCSPISGHKSVSWYQQVLGQGPQFIFQYYEKEERGRGNFPDRFSARQFPNYSSELNVNALLLGDSALYLCASSQTDFGQETQYFGPGTRLLVL.

Ten or more counts support this clonotype. The chain joins TRBV20-1 to TRBJ2-2; D may be TRBD2 (6 bases). Trimming stripped 3 bases from V and 6 bases from J, with 14 bases between. The germline CDR1 and CDR2 sequences are DFQATT and SNEGSKA (reference sequence). CDR3 length: 14 amino acids. Written as DNA, the CDR3 is TGCAGTGCTAGTCCCTTAGCGGACTCCGGGGAGCTGTTTTTT. The encoded protein is CSASPLADSGELFF.

This clonotype has ten or more counts. The V gene is TRBV6-1, the J gene TRBJ1-5; TRBD1 agrees at 7 bases. The CDR3 totals 16 residues. The J segment lost 0 bases and the V segment lost 7 bases, leaving 9 bases of the junction unmatched. Looked up from germline, CDR1 is MNHNS and CDR2 is SASEGT. The CDR3 DNA is TGTGCCAGCAAGACGGAGACAGGGCGTAGCAATCAGCCCCAGCATTTT. Translating it yields CASKTETGRSNQPQHF.

In the case of this clonotype: A much larger clone differs from this one at a single base, so this may be a read error. The CDR3 ends on some other residue instead of the conserved phenylalanine or tryptophan, so this is likely a read error. The chain couples TRBV18 to TRBJ2-7, with TRBD1 as a possible D gene (5 bases). V lost 1 base, J lost 2 bases, and 9 bases lay in between. CDR1 KGHSH and CDR2 LQKENI come from the germline V gene. This CDR3 is 14 amino acids long. The CDR3 region is CASSPRTLAYEQYS. The CDR3 bases are TGTGCCAGCTCACCACGGACATTAGCCTACGAGCAGTACTCC.

This clonotype was observed many times. This chain's CDR3 is CASTKWDRGNYEQYF. CDR3 sequence (DNA): TGTGCCAGCACCAAGTGGGACAGGGGAAACTACGAGCAGTACTTC. The chain links TRBV27 to TRBJ2-7; 10 bases line up with TRBD1. Germline trimming cut 7 bases from V and 3 bases from J; bases unmatched to any gene: 9. The CDR3 sequence is 15 residues long. CDR1 and CDR2 from the germline V gene are MNHEY and SMNVEV (reference sequence).

This clonotype was detected ten times or more. V and J are TRBV11-2 and TRBJ2-5; D remains ambiguous. CDR3 length equals 14 residues. Per the germline V gene, CDR1 is SGHAT and CDR2 is FQNNGV. V lost 5 bases to trimming and J lost 1 base, with 11 bases between them. CDR3 nucleotide sequence: TGTGCCAGCAGCCCCTACGGCGGCCAAGAGACCCAGTACTTC. It specifies CASSPYGGQETQYF.

This clonotype was found a few times. V gene TRBV14 combines with J gene TRBJ2-2; D is possibly TRBD1 (5 bases). In germline, CDR1 is SGHDN, CDR2 FVKESK. Trimming removed 6 bases at V and 7 bases at J, with 30 bases between. The CDR3 has 19 amino acids. The CDR3 sequence: CASSLSYGLDSAFIGELFF. CDR3 DNA sequence: TGTGCCAGCAGTCTCTCCTATGGTCTTGACAGTGCTTTTATCGGGGAGCTGTTTTTT.

For this clonotype: A read error may be the cause here, since a much bigger clone is one base away. The chain recombines TRBV20-1 with TRBJ2-1; 11 bases line up with TRBD2. The CDR3 sequence is 16 residues long. From germline, CDR1 is DFQATT and CDR2 SNEGSKA (reference sequence). CDR3 amino acids: CSAYDWSSGRNNEQLF. The CDR3 region has the DNA TGCAGTGCTTATGACTGGTCTAGCGGGAGGAACAATGAGCAGCTCTTC.

This clonotype was recorded at least ten times. This chain connects TRBV9 to TRBJ2-5; 12 positions agree with TRBD2. The CDR3 covers 16 residues. V shed 2 bases and J 5 bases; nucleotides not matched to a gene: 7. Germline V gene data show CDR1 as SGDLS and CDR2 as YYNGEE. The CDR3 is CASSVTSGSVRETQYF. DNA of the CDR3: TGTGCCAGCAGCGTGACTAGCGGGAGTGTGAGGGAGACCCAGTACTTC.

Remarks on this clonotype: This may arise from a read error, as a much more abundant clone is one base away. This chain's CDR3 is CASSQTSGSTDRQYF. The DNA for the CDR3 is TGTGCCAGCTCGCAGACTAGCGGGAGCACAGATAGGCAGTATTTT. The chain carries TRBV18 and TRBJ2-3, with TRBD2 matching 12 bases. Germline CDR1 and CDR2: KGHSH and LQKENI. There are 15 residues in the CDR3.

The V gene is TRBV19, the J gene TRBJ1-2; TRBD1 is a possible D gene (5 bases). CDR3 length: 14 residues. The V gene lost 3 bases and the J gene lost 2 bases, with 10 bases spanning the gap. Germline V gene lookup returns CDR1 LNHDA and CDR2 SQIVND (reference sequence). The CDR3 sequence: CASSIFGANYGYTF. For the CDR3, the DNA is TGTGCCAGTAGTATCTTCGGGGCCAACTATGGCTACACCTTC.

This clonotype was seen many times. V usage is TRBV7-7 and J usage is TRBJ2-2; 7 nucleotides line up with TRBD2. This CDR3 is 12 amino acids long. CDR1 is SSHAT and CDR2 is FNYEAQ in the germline V gene (reference sequence). CDR3 amino acids: CASGQNTGELFF. As DNA, the CDR3 is TGTGCTAGCGGGCAGAACACCGGGGAGCTGTTTTTT.

Notes on this clonotype: With a much larger clone just one base away, this may be a read error. Because the CDR3 is missing its conserved closing phenylalanine or tryptophan, this is likely a read error. The chain couples TRBV30 to TRBJ1-4, with D maybe TRBD1 (6 bases). CDR1 is GTSNPN and CDR2 is SVGIG in the germline V gene (reference sequence). This CDR3 is built from 15 residues. V was cut by 2 bases and J by 5 bases, with 15 bases left in between. The CDR3 coding sequence is TGTGCCTGGAGTCGTCCGACAGGCGGGAATGAAAAACTGTTTTCT. It yields the protein CAWSRPTGGNEKLFS.